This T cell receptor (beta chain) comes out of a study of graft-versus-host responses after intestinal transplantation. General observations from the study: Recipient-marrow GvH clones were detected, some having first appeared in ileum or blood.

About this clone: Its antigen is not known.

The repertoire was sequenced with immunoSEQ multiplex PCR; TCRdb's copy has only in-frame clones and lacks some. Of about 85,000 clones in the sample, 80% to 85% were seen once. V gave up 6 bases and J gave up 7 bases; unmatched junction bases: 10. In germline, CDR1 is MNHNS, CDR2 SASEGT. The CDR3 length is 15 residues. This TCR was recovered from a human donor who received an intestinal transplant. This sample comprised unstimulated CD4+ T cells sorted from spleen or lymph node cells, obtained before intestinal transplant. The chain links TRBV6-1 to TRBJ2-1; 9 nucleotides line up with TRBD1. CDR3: CASRATQGAGNEQFF. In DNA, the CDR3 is TGTGCCAGCAGGGCGACACAGGGGGCGGGGAATGAGCAGTTCTTC.